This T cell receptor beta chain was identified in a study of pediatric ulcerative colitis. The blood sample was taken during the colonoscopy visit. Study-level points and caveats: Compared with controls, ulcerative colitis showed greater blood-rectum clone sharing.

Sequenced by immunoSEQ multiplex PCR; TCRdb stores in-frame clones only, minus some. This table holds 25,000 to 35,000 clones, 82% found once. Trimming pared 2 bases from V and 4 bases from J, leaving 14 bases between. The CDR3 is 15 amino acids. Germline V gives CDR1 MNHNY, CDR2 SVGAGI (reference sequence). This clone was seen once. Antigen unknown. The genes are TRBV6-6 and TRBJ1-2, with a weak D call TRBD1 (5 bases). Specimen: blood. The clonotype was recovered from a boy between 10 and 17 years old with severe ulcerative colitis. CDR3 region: CASSYRVGTGYGYTF. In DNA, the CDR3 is TGTGCCAGCAGTTACCGAGTGGGGACTGGCTATGGCTACACCTTC.